Below are 10 T cell receptor beta chains sequenced from a single sample in a study of Graves' ophthalmopathy and Graves' hyperthyroidism (dated by TCRdb to 2017 to 2018). The sequencer was an Illumina HiSeq 2000. For repertoire sequencing, TCR beta CDR3 regions were amplified from RNA transcripts. HTBI primers and the Qiagen OneStep RT-PCR kit were used in a first-round RT-PCR, which was followed by a second-round multiplex PCR, size selection and purification. TCRdb passed the public sequencing reads through fastp at Q25 and MiXCR, retaining productive beta sequences. Every distinct CDR3 protein forms one entry, paired with its most common genes and DNA. Present in this sample are approximately 640,000 distinct CDR3 sequences, approximately 39% of which were seen just once. The top ten clonotypes cover more than 3% of the sample. The sample taken for sequencing was peripheral blood. The receptor source for this set is an adult man with Graves' ophthalmopathy.

In regard to this clonotype: Since the CDR3 does not end with the conserved phenylalanine or tryptophan, this likely comes from a read error. CDR3 sequence reads: CASSPGQGGETQYC. The CDR3 nucleotides read TGTGCCAGCAGCCCGGGACAGGGCGGAGAGACCCAGTACTGC. This chain uses TRBV5-6 with TRBJ2-5; 9 bases are a match to TRBD1. The CDR3 has 14 amino acids. Germline V gives CDR1 SGHDT, CDR2 YYEEEE. V lost 4 bases, J lost 4 bases, and 5 bases stayed unmatched.

A note on this clonotype: A read error is likely, as this CDR3 ends without the conserved phenylalanine or tryptophan. The gene calls are TRBV6-5 and TRBJ1-2; D is uncertain. The CDR3 loop spans 15 amino acids. Germline V gene lookup returns CDR1 MNHEY and CDR2 SVGAGI. Trimming pared 0 bases from V and 4 bases from J, leaving 12 bases between. CDR3 loop: CASSYSSGDGYGYTC. The DNA for the CDR3 is TGTGCCAGCAGTTACTCGAGCGGAGATGGCTATGGCTACACCTGC.

This clonotype was seen repeatedly, ten times or more. The chain is built from TRBV5-1 and TRBJ2-2; no definite D call. CDR1 and CDR2 from the germline V gene are SGHRS and YFSETQ. The V end lost 1 base, the J end lost 4 bases, and 5 bases lay between the germline ends. This CDR3 has 13 amino acids. For the CDR3, the DNA is TGCGCCAGCAGCTTGCACGGCACCGGGGAGCTGTTTTTT. Protein sequence: CASSLHGTGELFF.

The V call is TRBV20-1, the J call TRBJ1-3, with 9 bases lining up with TRBD1. The CDR3 runs 18 residues. Germline values: CDR1 DFQATT, CDR2 SNEGSKA (reference sequence). V was pared by 1 base and J by 1 base, with 11 bases of the junction left unmatched. The CDR3 bases are TGCAGTGCTAGAGCGGGACAGGGCTTCTTTTTATCTGGAAACACCATATATTTT. Translation: CSARAGQGFFLSGNTIYF.

At least ten counts were recorded for this clonotype. V and J are TRBV19 and TRBJ1-4; no definite D call. This CDR3 spans 15 amino acids. Deletions cut 1 base from V and 5 bases from J, with 11 bases between. CDR1 is LNHDA, CDR2 SQIVND, per germline (reference sequence). CDR3 amino acids: CASSIVQERNEKLFF. The CDR3 region has the DNA TGTGCCAGTAGTATAGTTCAGGAGAGAAATGAAAAACTGTTTTTT.

The gene calls are TRBV18 and TRBJ1-4; a possible D gene is TRBD1 (6 bases). V lost 5 bases to trimming and J lost 6 bases, with 13 bases between them. Per the germline V gene, CDR1 is KGHSH and CDR2 is LQKENI. CDR3 length equals 14 residues. CDR3 bases: TGTGCCAGCTCAGCGTTGGGGGCGGATGAAAAACTGTTTTTT. Amino acid sequence: CASSALGADEKLFF.

This clonotype was picked up many times. The chain recombines TRBV4-1 with TRBJ2-5; 9 bases match TRBD2. Looked up from germline, CDR1 is MGHRA and CDR2 is YSYEKL. Trimming removed 4 bases from V and 4 bases from J; junction bases left unmatched: 7. This CDR3 contains 15 residues. DNA for the CDR3: TGCGCCAGCAGCCTGGGGAGCGGGGGGCCAGAGACCCAGTACTTC. This sequence encodes CASSLGSGGPETQYF.

V and J are TRBV10-3 and TRBJ2-5; 8 nucleotides match TRBD2. Germline loops: CDR1 ENHRY, CDR2 SYGVKD. The CDR3 has 16 amino acids. After removal of 5 bases from V and 5 bases from J, the junction contained 13 bases not matched to a gene. CDR3 sequence reads: CAISYTGGRPRETQYF. CDR3 sequence (DNA): TGTGCCATCAGTTATACGGGGGGGCGCCCCCGGGAGACCCAGTACTTC.

The chain is built from TRBV24-1 and TRBJ2-5, with TRBD2 identical over 13 bases. The end of the DNA fits TRBJ2-1 better, so the J call may be wrong. This CDR3 comprises 14 residues. The germline CDR1 and CDR2 sequences are KGHDR and SFDVKD. The CDR3: CATRTSGRTNEQFF. As DNA, the CDR3 is TGTGCCACCAGGACTAGCGGGAGGACCAATGAGCAGTTCTTC.

This clonotype was recorded a few times. The rearrangement joins TRBV6-5 to TRBJ1-1; TRBD1 might be the D (5 bases). The CDR3 runs 13 residues. Germline V CDR1 and CDR2: MNHEY, SVGAGI. V was cut by 6 bases and J by 8 bases, with 16 bases left in between. This CDR3 reads CASRAGILAEAFF. Here the CDR3 DNA reads TGTGCCAGCAGGGCAGGGATTTTGGCGGAAGCTTTCTTT.